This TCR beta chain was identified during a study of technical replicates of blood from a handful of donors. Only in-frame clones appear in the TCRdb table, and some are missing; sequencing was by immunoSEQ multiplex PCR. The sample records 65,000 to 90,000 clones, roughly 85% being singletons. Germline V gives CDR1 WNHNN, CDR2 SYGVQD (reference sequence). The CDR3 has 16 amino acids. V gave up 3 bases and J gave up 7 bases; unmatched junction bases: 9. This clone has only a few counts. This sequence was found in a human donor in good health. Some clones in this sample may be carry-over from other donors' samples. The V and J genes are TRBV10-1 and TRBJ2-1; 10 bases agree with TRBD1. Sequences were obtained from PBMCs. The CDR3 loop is CASSDPGDRGSNEQFF. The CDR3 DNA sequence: TGCGCCAGCAGTGACCCCGGGGACAGGGGCTCGAATGAGCAGTTCTTC.